The 5 T cell receptor beta chains listed next were all sequenced from one sample in a study of OX40 agonist ivuxolimab in advanced cancers. Some clones are missing from TCRdb's copy, which holds only in-frame ones; the method was immunoSEQ multiplex PCR. Among about 91,000 clones, 85% to 90% were seen once, and the ten largest hold just under 2%. The specimen was CD4+ or CD8+ T cells sorted from blood, collected in a trial of the OX40 agonist ivuxolimab. These receptor sequences come from an adult with an advanced solid tumor such as melanoma, head and neck, liver or kidney cancer.

V and J are TRBV10-3 and TRBJ2-1; 7 bases align to TRBD2. V shed 7 bases, J shed 8 bases, and the junction held 11 bases outside the gene matches. The length of the CDR3 is 14 residues. CDR1 is ENHRY and CDR2 is SYGVKD in the germline V gene. CDR3 nucleotides: TGTGCCATCAAAGCGGCGGGAGTGGTACATGAGCAGTTCTTC. Its protein product is CAIKAAGVVHEQFF.

CDR3 sequence reads: CASSYLLTGKGYTF. CDR3 DNA sequence: TGCGCCAGCTCCTACCTCTTGACAGGGAAGGGCTACACCTTC. V and J are TRBV5-1 and TRBJ1-2; 7 bases align to TRBD1. The CDR3 has 14 amino acids. Per germline, CDR1 SGHRS and CDR2 YFSETQ. Trimming at V came to 7 bases and at J to 8 bases, leaving 14 bases not matched to a gene.

CDR3 bases: TGTGCCAGCAGTTTAAATCGGCCGGAACAGCCCCAGCATTTT. Protein product: CASSLNRPEQPQHF. V usage is TRBV28 and J usage is TRBJ1-5; no reliable D call. This CDR3 spans 14 amino acids. Trimming cost V 2 bases and J 7 bases, with 12 bases left between them. CDR1 and CDR2 from the germline V gene are MDHEN and SYDVKM.

The table lists this clone with a count of one. The chain is built from TRBV6-1 and TRBJ2-7; the match to TRBD1 covers 7 bases. CDR1 and CDR2 from the germline V gene are MNHNS and SASEGT. This CDR3 spans 14 amino acids. V lost 4 bases to trimming and J lost 0 bases; unmatched junction nucleotides: 3. The CDR3 reads CASSGQGFSYEQYF. Written as DNA, the CDR3 is TGTGCCAGCAGTGGACAGGGCTTCTCCTACGAGCAGTACTTC.

This clone was seen just once. The chain employs TRBV19 and TRBJ2-2, with 13 bases that match TRBD2. The germline gives CDR1 LNHDA, CDR2 SQIVND (reference sequence). This CDR3 has 16 amino acids. Trimming cost V 6 bases and J 7 bases; bases outside gene matches: 8. The CDR3 nucleotides are TGTGCCAGTAGCCCGGGACTAGCGGGGACGGGCGGGGAGCTGTTTTTT. Its protein product is CASSPGLAGTGGELFF. The full variable domain, with the rest looked up from reference TRBV19 and TRBJ2-2, is DGGITQSPKYLFRKEGQNVTLSCEQNLNHDAMYWYRQDPGQGLRLIYYSQIVNDFQKGDIAEGYSVSREKKESFPLTVTSAQKNPTAFYLCASSPGLAGTGGELFFGEGSRLTVL.